Below, 30 T cell receptor beta chains from the same sample are listed, as sequenced in a study of long-term antiretroviral therapy in people with HIV (dated by TCRdb to the early 2020s). The immunoSEQ hsTCRB v3.0 assay was used at survey level resolution to sequence the TRB variable region. This immuneACCESS table, as held by TCRdb, lists in-frame sequences with V and J called but not all clones. Of the missing ones, under half trace to an unresolved V gene in checked studies; the others have no known cause. The sample includes about 35,000 clones, with roughly 80% observed a single time. Of the sample, 6.2% is held by the ten largest clones. The specimen comprised unsorted PBMCs, sampled 1 year after starting antiretroviral therapy. The receptor set was obtained from a man between 18 and 35 years old with HIV.

The chain links TRBV7-9 to TRBJ2-7; no definite D call. The CDR3 runs 15 residues. V gave up 3 bases and J gave up 2 bases, with 14 bases separating them. Germline V CDR1 and CDR2: SEHNR, FQNEAQ (reference sequence). The CDR3 DNA reads TGTGCCAGCAGCTTGCCGGACGGCGAAACCTACGAGCAGTACTTC. It translates to CASSLPDGETYEQYF.

The chain is built from TRBV18 and TRBJ1-2, with 7 bases fitting TRBD1. Germline V gene lookup returns CDR1 KGHSH and CDR2 LQKENI. The CDR3 is 15 residues long. V was pared by 0 bases and J by 2 bases, with 3 bases of the junction left unmatched. CDR3 coding DNA: TGTGCCAGCTCACCACCGCCCAGGGGGAACTATGGCTACACCTTC. Its translation: CASSPPPRGNYGYTF.

The chain recombines TRBV5-4 with TRBJ1-1; TRBD1 aligns across 10 bases. This CDR3 is 18 amino acids long. Germline V gives CDR1 SGHNT, CDR2 YYREEE (reference sequence). V lost 4 bases to trimming and J lost 0 bases; unmatched junction nucleotides: 12. The CDR3 loop reads CASSQDPGQGTMNTEAFF. The CDR3 DNA is TGTGCCAGCAGCCAAGATCCGGGACAGGGGACCATGAACACTGAAGCTTTCTTT.

The chain carries TRBV27 and TRBJ2-1, with no clear D. CDR3 length: 15 amino acids. Trimming left V 2 bases short and J 5 bases short, with 13 bases between. Germline V gives CDR1 MNHEY, CDR2 SMNVEV (reference sequence). For the CDR3, the DNA is TGTGCCAGCAGTTTAAAAGGTCGTGTGGACAATGAGCAGTTCTTC. Translation gives CASSLKGRVDNEQFF.

This chain connects TRBV6-5 to TRBJ2-7; D uncertain. V was clipped by 2 bases and J by 3 bases, with 11 bases between them. The length of the CDR3 is 14 residues. Germline CDR1 MNHEY, CDR2 SVGAGI. In DNA, the CDR3 is TGTGCCAGCAGTTACGGCAGAATAGACTACGAGCAGTACTTC. Encoded protein: CASSYGRIDYEQYF.

The V call is TRBV7-2, the J call TRBJ1-5; the D gene is possibly TRBD1 (5 bases). V gave up 1 base and J gave up 4 bases, with 23 bases separating them. The germline CDR1 and CDR2 sequences are SGHTA and FQGNSA. The CDR3 runs 19 residues. This chain's CDR3 is CASSLEGYDAGEINQPQHF. CDR3 sequence (DNA): TGTGCCAGCAGCTTAGAAGGGTACGATGCGGGGGAGATAAATCAGCCCCAGCATTTT.

This clone has just a few counts. The V gene is TRBV19, the J gene TRBJ1-4, with TRBD1 matching 8 bases. V lost 6 bases and J lost 5; bases outside the gene matches: 8. The CDR3 is 15 amino acids. The V gene's germline CDR1 is LNHDA and CDR2 SQIVND (reference sequence). The DNA of the CDR3 is TGTGCCAGTAGCTCCCTGGACAGGGAGAATGAAAAACTGTTTTTT. It specifies CASSSLDRENEKLFF.

The CDR3 here is CAISDYNSLSTDTQYF. DNA for the CDR3: TGTGCCATCAGTGATTATAACAGTCTAAGCACAGATACGCAGTATTTT. The V gene is TRBV10-3, the J gene TRBJ2-3; D not resolved. The CDR3 has 16 amino acids. The germline V gene has CDR1 ENHRY and CDR2 SYGVKD. V lost 3 bases to trimming and J lost 0 bases, with 13 bases between them.

The rearrangement joins TRBV14 to TRBJ2-2; 11 bases are shared with TRBD1. In germline, CDR1 is SGHDN, CDR2 FVKESK. V trimming: 3 bases; J trimming: 4 bases; junction bases outside the gene matches: 7. The CDR3 totals 17 residues. The CDR3 loop is CASSHRTGTGGTGELFF. CDR3 sequence (DNA): TGTGCCAGCAGCCACCGAACCGGGACAGGGGGCACCGGGGAGCTGTTTTTT.

The chain is built from TRBV9 and TRBJ2-7; D ambiguous. V lost 3 bases to trimming and J lost 12 bases, with 16 bases between them. The CDR3 spans 12 residues. Per the germline V gene, CDR1 is SGDLS and CDR2 is YYNGEE. The CDR3 DNA reads TGTGCCAGCAGCGCCCTGGGTTCTCCACCGTACTTC. Protein: CASSALGSPPYF.

The V call is TRBV4-1, the J call TRBJ2-5, with 11 bases aligning to TRBD1. The trim removed 4 bases at V and 5 bases at J, leaving 6 bases unmatched. In germline, CDR1 is MGHRA, CDR2 YSYEKL. This CDR3 comprises 15 residues. The CDR3 sequence is CASSRVGDRGETQYF. CDR3 sequence (DNA): TGCGCCAGCAGCCGAGTGGGGGACAGGGGGGAGACCCAGTACTTC.

V and J are TRBV10-3 and TRBJ1-2; D is unclear. The CDR3 consists of 13 residues. Germline CDR1 is ENHRY and CDR2 is SYGVKD. Trimming took off 4 bases at V and 6 bases at J, with 12 bases between the two ends. Written as DNA, the CDR3 is TGTGCCATCAGTGTTGGAGGGCAGAATGGCTACACCTTC. This translates into CAISVGGQNGYTF.

The rearrangement links TRBV5-4 to TRBJ2-3; 7 bases are shared with TRBD1. J gave up 2 bases and V 9 bases, and 9 bases lay outside the gene matches. The CDR3 covers 14 residues. Germline V gene sequence: CDR1 SGHNT, CDR2 YYREEE (reference sequence). The CDR3 reads CATHLDRFTDTQYF. The CDR3 region has the DNA TGTGCCACCCACCTGGACAGGTTCACAGATACGCAGTATTTT.

The DNA of the CDR3 is TGTGCCAGCAGTCTAGCGGGAGGGAGCACAGATACGCAGTATTTT. It encodes CASSLAGGSTDTQYF. The chain has TRBV6-5 and TRBJ2-3; TRBD2 matches 12 bases. Germline values: CDR1 MNHEY, CDR2 SVGAGI. V shed 5 bases, J shed 0 bases, and the junction held 0 bases outside the gene matches. CDR3 length equals 15 residues.

V and J are TRBV5-1 and TRBJ1-1; D gene uncertain. The length of the CDR3 is 14 residues. The germline gives CDR1 SGHRS, CDR2 YFSETQ. Trimming removed 1 base from V and 6 bases from J, with 13 bases in between. CDR3 residues: CASSLLLSGAEAFF. CDR3 nucleotide sequence: TGCGCCAGCAGCTTGCTCCTAAGCGGCGCTGAAGCTTTCTTT.

This clone was seen a single time. The J gene is TRBJ1-1, the V gene TRBV7-3; D gene unclear. CDR1 and CDR2 (germline): SGHTA, FQGTGA. The CDR3 consists of 13 residues. V shed 5 bases and J shed 1 base, with 8 bases lying between them. CDR3: CASSPLKNTEAFF. The CDR3 DNA follows: TGTGCCAGCAGCCCTCTGAAGAACACTGAAGCTTTCTTT.

This sequence joins TRBV13 and TRBJ1-1; TRBD1 aligns across 11 bases. Germline V gene sequence: CDR1 PRHDT, CDR2 FYEKMQ (reference sequence). The CDR3 has 16 amino acids. V gave up 2 bases and J gave up 5 bases; unmatched junction bases: 7. The DNA of the CDR3 is TGTGCCAGCAGCTTACGGGACAGGGGGTACCAGACTGAAGCTTTCTTT. This gives the protein CASSLRDRGYQTEAFF.

V usage is TRBV21-1 and J usage is TRBJ2-7; TRBD1 is the table's D call, not checked against the DNA. TRBV21-1 is marked as a pseudogene. The CDR3 consists of 15 residues. The CDR3: CASSPDRGLLYEQYF. CDR3 DNA sequence: TGTGCCAGCAGCCCCGACAGGGGTTTATTATACGAGCAGTACTTC.

The genes are TRBV18 and TRBJ2-1, with D maybe TRBD1 (6 bases). Germline lookup yields CDR1 KGHSH and CDR2 LQKENI. The V end was cut by 1 base, the J end by 3 bases, with 22 bases between. The CDR3 covers 19 residues. In DNA, the CDR3 is TGTGCCAGCTCACCACTGGACAGTAATCCCGATCTAGGCTACAATGAGCAGTTCTTC. Amino acid sequence: CASSPLDSNPDLGYNEQFF.

The chain links TRBV28 to TRBJ1-5, with TRBD1 identical over 7 bases. Germline V gives CDR1 MDHEN, CDR2 SYDVKM. Trimming took 6 bases from V and 2 from J; bases not matched to a gene: 1. The CDR3 totals 13 residues. CDR3 nucleotides: TGTGCCAGCAGAGGGACAGGCAATCAGCCCCAGCATTTT. Its protein product is CASRGTGNQPQHF. The full variable domain, completed using reference TRBV28 and TRBJ1-5, is DVKVTQSSRYLVKRTGEKVFLECVQDMDHENMFWYRQDPGLGLRLIYFSYDVKMKEKGDIPEGYSVSREKKERFSLILESASTNQTSMYLCASRGTGNQPQHFGDGTRLSIL.

The rearrangement links TRBV5-1 to TRBJ2-7; 7 bases line up with TRBD2. The trim removed 0 bases at V and 3 bases at J, leaving 12 bases unmatched. The CDR3 loop spans 17 amino acids. Germline assignment: CDR1 SGHRS and CDR2 YFSETQ. CDR3 sequence (DNA): TGCGCCAGCAGCTTGGCCGGGGTAGCGGGTGCGAACTACGAGCAGTACTTC. Translating gives CASSLAGVAGANYEQYF.

The chain links TRBV6-1 to TRBJ1-1, with D possibly TRBD1 on 6 matching bases. CDR3 length equals 16 residues. Looked up from germline, CDR1 is MNHNS and CDR2 is SASEGT. V lost 1 base, J lost 1 base, and 13 bases lay in between. DNA of the CDR3: TGTGCCAGCAGTGAAGAGGGGGGGGGAGGGAACACTGAAGCTTTCTTT. Amino acids: CASSEEGGGGNTEAFF.

V and J are TRBV28 and TRBJ1-1; D not resolved. The CDR3 contains 14 residues. Trimming pared 7 bases from V and 5 bases from J, leaving 17 bases between. Per germline, CDR1 MDHEN and CDR2 SYDVKM. The CDR3 protein is CASTPLFGRTEAFF. CDR3 nucleotides: TGTGCCAGCACTCCTCTATTTGGGAGGACTGAAGCTTTCTTT. Drawing the rest from reference TRBV28 and TRBJ1-1, the complete variable domain is DVKVTQSSRYLVKRTGEKVFLECVQDMDHENMFWYRQDPGLGLRLIYFSYDVKMKEKGDIPEGYSVSREKKERFSLILESASTNQTSMYLCASTPLFGRTEAFFGQGTRLTVV.

CDR3 nucleotides: TGTGCCAGCAGCGAGACAGGGTTGGACACTGAAGCTTTCTTT. This codes for CASSETGLDTEAFF. The rearrangement joins TRBV6-4 to TRBJ1-1, with 7 bases matching TRBD1. This CDR3 is 14 amino acids long. Germline V gene lookup returns CDR1 MRHNA and CDR2 SNTAGT. The junction had 7 bases not matched to a gene; V was cut back by 6 bases and J by 3 bases.

The V gene is TRBV27, the J gene TRBJ1-5; D not resolved. Germline CDR1 MNHEY, CDR2 SMNVEV (reference sequence). This CDR3 region has 15 residues. The V and J ends lost 5 bases and 2 bases respectively, with 13 bases between them. The CDR3 DNA sequence: TGTGCCAGCAGTCCGGACGGTGGAGGCAATCAGCCCCAGCATTTT. This codes for CASSPDGGGNQPQHF.

The rearrangement uses TRBV7-9 and TRBJ1-5; TRBD1 agrees at 7 bases. The CDR3 is made up of 14 amino acids. Germline V lookup: CDR1 SEHNR, CDR2 FQNEAQ (reference sequence). Germline trimming cut 5 bases from V and 0 bases from J; bases unmatched to any gene: 1. The CDR3 bases are TGTGCCAGCAGCGACAGGGTTAGCAATCAGCCCCAGCATTTT. It is translated as CASSDRVSNQPQHF.

The chain recombines TRBV21-1 with TRBJ2-7; TRBD1 reflects the table's D call only, with no check against the DNA. TRBV21-1 is marked as a pseudogene. The CDR3 has 20 amino acids. CDR3 sequence reads: CASSGRFGTVFLSFSYEQYF. DNA of the CDR3: TGTGCCAGCAGCGGACGATTCGGGACAGTTTTTCTTTCTTTCTCCTACGAGCAGTACTTC.

This clone was picked up one time. V and J are TRBV29-1 and TRBJ2-1, with TRBD2 identical over 13 bases. The ends lost 6 bases at V and 7 bases at J; junction bases unmatched: 6. This CDR3 region has 14 residues. Germline V gene sequence: CDR1 SQVTM, CDR2 ANQGSEA. CDR3 residues: CSVGGLAGNNEQFF. In DNA, the CDR3 is TGCAGCGTGGGGGGACTAGCGGGGAATAATGAGCAGTTCTTC.

CDR3 loop: CASSVDPSGRTEAFF. The CDR3 DNA sequence: TGTGCCAGCAGCGTAGACCCCTCGGGGAGGACTGAAGCTTTCTTT. The chain employs TRBV9 and TRBJ1-1; D remains ambiguous. Germline loops: CDR1 SGDLS, CDR2 YYNGEE. CDR3 length equals 15 residues. The germline V and J ends were trimmed by 0 bases and 5 bases, with 14 bases remaining between them.

The chain recombines TRBV5-6 with TRBJ1-1; D may be TRBD1 (6 bases). Germline assignment: CDR1 SGHDT and CDR2 YYEEEE. CDR3 length: 14 amino acids. The germline V and J ends were trimmed by 7 bases and 1 base, with 14 bases remaining between them. CDR3 in DNA: TGTGCCAGCTCGGGCAGGGGATGGAACACTGAAGCTTTCTTT. Protein: CASSGRGWNTEAFF.